This TCR beta chain appears in the sequencing data of a study of T cells in Graves' hyperthyroidism and ophthalmopathy. This clonotype was counted ten times or more. CDR1 is SGHDT and CDR2 is YYEEEE in the germline V gene. This CDR3 is built from 16 residues. V was pared by 2 bases and J by 1 base, with 15 bases between. Researchers took RNA transcripts and amplified the TCR beta CDR3 regions from them. The TCR CDR3 first-round RT-PCR relied on the HTBI primer set. TCRdb used MiXCR to reprocess the multiplex PCR reads, holding one entry per CDR3 protein. Among approximately 400,000 distinct CDR3 sequences listed, less than 20% were seen once.

The rearrangement uses TRBV5-6 and TRBJ2-5; D might be TRBD1 or TRBD2, each matching 5 bases. The receptor's source is a man younger than 35 with Graves' ophthalmopathy. The specimen was blood. The CDR3 here is CASSLSGRWAQETQYF. The CDR3 nucleotides read TGTGCCAGCAGCTTATCAGGGAGATGGGCCCAAGAGACCCAGTACTTC.